These T cell receptor beta chains were read from a single sample in a study of T cell changes during pregnancy in multiple sclerosis. The method was immunoSEQ multiplex PCR; TCRdb's version includes in-frame clones alone and lacks a portion of them. The sample consists of tens of thousands of clones, roughly 91% of them appearing once. Sample: peripheral blood, taken in the third trimester of pregnancy. These TCRs come from a female donor with multiple sclerosis, enrolled in a pregnancy study. CDR3s include the opening cysteine and the closing phenylalanine or tryptophan. A D gene is named only where the DNA matches it firmly. Clone size is stated in some rows and not others, as once, few, many or a class when expanded.

d_call clone_size j_call v_call cdr3_aa cdr3_nt
- - TRBJ2-7 TRBV2 CASSGFMTMAEAYEQYF TGTGCCAGCAGTGGCTTCATGACAATGGCAGAAGCCTACGAGCAGTACTTC
- - TRBJ2-1 TRBV2 CASAGGLYNEQFF TGTGCCAGCGCCGGCGGCCTATACAATGAGCAGTTCTTC
- - TRBJ2-4 TRBV13 CASSPNREAKNIQYF TGTGCCAGCAGCCCGAACAGGGAGGCCAAAAACATTCAGTACTTC
TRBD2 - TRBJ2-3 TRBV5-1 CASSFSGGYTDTQYF TGCGCCAGCAGCTTTAGCGGGGGCTACACAGATACGCAGTATTTT
TRBD1 - TRBJ2-7 TRBV10-3 CAIRGTGRTYEQYF TGTGCCATCAGGGGGACAGGGCGCACCTACGAGCAGTACTTC
- once TRBJ2-2 TRBV11-2 CASSFWAGGGFTGELFF TGTGCCAGCAGCTTTTGGGCCGGCGGAGGTTTCACCGGGGAGCTGTTTTTT
- few TRBJ2-7 TRBV2 CASSGSWQGEQYF TGTGCCAGCAGTGGGTCTTGGCAGGGGGAGCAGTACTTC
TRBD2 - TRBJ2-3 TRBV28 CASSGGATYLTDTQYF TGTGCCAGCAGCGGGGGGGCCACTTATTTGACAGATACGCAGTATTTT
- - TRBJ2-5 TRBV6-6 CASKGAGGWGTQYF TGTGCCAGCAAGGGAGCTGGTGGGTGGGGGACCCAGTACTTC
- - TRBJ2-7 TRBV12-1 CASSFVYGLKNEQYF TGTGCCAGCAGCTTTGTTTATGGACTCAAAAACGAGCAGTACTTC
- - TRBJ1-1 TRBV23-1 CASSHRSGTSAFF TGCGCCAGCAGTCACCGGTCTGGGACATCCGCTTTCTTT
- few TRBJ2-3 TRBV30 CAWSLGLSTDTQYF TGTGCCTGGAGTCTTGGGCTATCCACAGATACGCAGTATTTT
- - TRBJ2-1 TRBV7-8 CASSSQSTAEQFF TGTGCCAGCAGCTCTCAGTCCACCGCTGAGCAGTTCTTC
- - TRBJ1-5 TRBV7-2 CASSLRGQPQHF TGTGCCAGCAGCCTCCGGGGTCAGCCCCAGCATTTT
TRBD1 - TRBJ1-2 TRBV19 CASIPTGQGGYTF TGTGCCAGTATCCCCACGGGACAGGGAGGCTACACCTTC
TRBD1 - TRBJ1-4 TRBV18 CASSPNRGHEKLFF TGTGCCAGCTCACCTAACAGGGGGCACGAAAAACTGTTTTTT
- - TRBJ1-2 TRBV5-1 CASSLVGGTNGYTF TGCGCCAGCAGCTTGGTGGGGGGTACGAATGGCTACACCTTC
TRBD2 - TRBJ2-5 TRBV11-2 CASSFLAGGAAETQYF TGTGCCAGCAGCTTCTTAGCGGGGGGAGCAGCAGAGACCCAGTACTTC
- - TRBJ1-1 TRBV5-1 CASSPRWNTEAFF TGCGCCAGCAGCCCCAGGTGGAACACTGAAGCTTTCTTT
- - TRBJ1-1 TRBV5-1 CASSRGGAGMNTEAFF TGCGCCAGCTCACGGGGGGGGGCGGGCATGAACACTGAAGCTTTCTTT
- - TRBJ2-7 TRBV2 CASIRGRAYEQYF TGTGCCAGCATACGGGGAAGAGCCTACGAGCAGTACTTC
TRBD1 - TRBJ2-2 TRBV11-2 CASSLDRANTGELFF TGTGCCAGCAGCCTGGACAGGGCGAACACCGGGGAGCTGTTTTTT
TRBD1 once TRBJ1-4 TRBV5-1 CASSTTTGLPNEKLFF TGCGCCAGCAGCACCACGACAGGGTTGCCTAATGAAAAACTGTTTTTT
TRBD1 - TRBJ1-4 TRBV7-9 CASSFLADRVNEKLFF TGTGCCAGCAGCTTCTTGGCCGACAGGGTGAATGAAAAACTGTTTTTT
TRBD1 - TRBJ1-1 TRBV19 CASSIRGPNTEAFF TGTGCCAGTAGTATAAGGGGGCCGAACACTGAAGCTTTCTTT
TRBD1 - TRBJ1-2 TRBV6-5 CASRRGQGNYGYTF TGTGCCAGCAGACGGGGACAGGGGAATTATGGCTACACCTTC
TRBD1 - TRBJ2-1 TRBV11-2 CASSSDRGRSYNEQFF TGTGCCAGCAGCTCAGACAGGGGGCGATCCTACAATGAGCAGTTCTTC
- - TRBJ2-1 TRBV5-6 CASSLGRSSYNEQFF TGTGCCAGCAGCTTGGGGCGGAGCTCCTACAATGAGCAGTTCTTC
- - TRBJ2-1 TRBV18 CASSLYQGTNNEQFF TGTGCCAGCTCACTCTACCAGGGGACAAACAATGAGCAGTTCTTC
- - TRBJ1-4 TRBV4-2 CASSQDKQGGPNEKLFF TGTGCCAGCAGCCAAGATAAACAGGGTGGCCCAAATGAAAAACTGTTTTTT
TRBD2 - TRBJ2-4 TRBV28 CASSILLAGVGDIQYF TGTGCCAGCAGTATCCTCTTAGCGGGGGTGGGAGACATTCAGTACTTC
TRBD2 - TRBJ2-2 TRBV2 CASRVERGGLSGELFF TGTGCCAGCAGAGTAGAGCGGGGGGGCCTTTCGGGGGAGCTGTTTTTT
- - TRBJ2-1 TRBV4-3 CASSPLGVGYNEQFF TGCGCCAGCAGCCCCCTCGGGGTGGGGTACAATGAGCAGTTCTTC
TRBD1 once TRBJ1-1 TRBV5-4 CASSQFATGGFTEAFF TGTGCCAGCAGCCAATTCGCGACAGGGGGGTTCACTGAAGCTTTCTTT
- - TRBJ2-7 TRBV28 CASSVGGAGEQYF TGTGCCAGCAGTGTGGGGGGAGCGGGCGAGCAGTACTTC
- - TRBJ1-2 TRBV5-5 CASSHFLRGEQGGYTF TGTGCCAGCAGCCACTTTCTGCGGGGCGAGCAAGGTGGCTACACCTTC
TRBD2 - TRBJ2-3 TRBV9 CASTARGGRGDTDTQYF TGTGCCTCCACGGCCCGGGGGGGCCGAGGGGACACAGATACGCAGTATTTT
TRBD1 once TRBJ1-5 TRBV4-3 CASSQAPMGDSDSLGDQPQHF TGCGCCAGCAGCCAGGCCCCTATGGGGGACAGTGATTCGCTTGGGGATCAGCCCCAGCATTTT
- - TRBJ2-3 TRBV7-9 CASGSLRGATDTQYF TGTGCCAGCGGATCCCTCCGGGGGGCCACAGATACGCAGTATTTT
- few TRBJ1-5 TRBV30 CAWSAGGYGNQPQHF TGTGCCTGGAGTGCGGGAGGTTATGGAAATCAGCCCCAGCATTTT
- - TRBJ1-5 TRBV10-2 CASSGGNQPQHF TGCGCCAGCAGTGGAGGGAATCAGCCCCAGCATTTT
- - TRBJ2-5 TRBV28 CASSFLLAGGETQYF TGTGCCAGCAGTTTCCTCCTGGCAGGAGGAGAGACCCAGTACTTC
- - TRBJ1-1 TRBV30 CAWSVPGEAFF TGTGCCTGGAGTGTACCAGGTGAAGCTTTCTTT
- - TRBJ2-3 TRBV2 CASRARGKDTQYF TGTGCCAGCAGGGCTAGGGGAAAGGATACGCAGTATTTT
- - TRBJ1-2 TRBV7-9 CASSETGGDYGYTF TGTGCCAGCAGCGAGACGGGGGGCGACTATGGCTACACCTTC
- few TRBJ2-2 TRBV29-1 CSVGHLNTGELFF TGCAGCGTTGGACACTTGAACACCGGGGAGCTGTTTTTT
- - TRBJ1-2 TRBV28 CASSFTTSLGYTF TGTGCCAGCAGTTTTACAACCTCCTTGGGCTACACCTTC
- - TRBJ1-2 TRBV5-8 CASIRRDSGANYGYTF TGTGCCAGCATTCGACGGGACTCCGGAGCTAACTATGGCTACACCTTC
- - TRBJ2-7 TRBV5-1 CASSLGFGISYEQYF TGCGCCAGCAGCTTGGGATTCGGGATTTCCTACGAGCAGTACTTC
TRBD1 - TRBJ2-3 TRBV6-4 CASSRDRGSTDTQYF TGTGCCAGCTCCCGGGACAGGGGAAGCACAGATACGCAGTATTTT
- - TRBJ2-3 TRBV5-1 CASSLLPTDTQYF TGCGCCAGCAGCTTGCTACCCACAGATACGCAGTATTTT
TRBD1 - TRBJ2-1 TRBV5-1 CASSLARDSRDLNEQFF TGCGCCAGCAGCTTGGCCCGGGACAGCCGGGACCTCAATGAGCAGTTCTTC
TRBD2 once TRBJ2-7 TRBV7-2 CASSSTSGGPYEQYF TGTGCCAGCAGCTCCACTAGCGGGGGTCCCTACGAGCAGTACTTC
TRBD2 - TRBJ2-2 TRBV27 CASSMRGAGTGELFF TGTGCCAGCAGTATGCGGGGGGCAGGCACCGGGGAGCTGTTTTTT
TRBD2 - TRBJ2-3 TRBV10-1 CASSMPGLAGGPDADTQYF TGCGCCAGCAGCATGCCGGGACTAGCGGGGGGGCCGGATGCAGATACGCAGTATTTT